The T cell receptor beta chain under discussion was sequenced for a study of metastatic and nonmetastatic thyroid tumors. TCRdb reprocessed the PCR reads using MiXCR. The sample includes roughly 7,400 clones, over 15% of them seen just once. J gave up 6 bases and V 4 bases, and 17 bases lay outside the gene matches. Germline CDR1 and CDR2: SGHVS and FQNEAQ. The CDR3 length is 17 residues. Patients underwent thyroid surgery, and none had received any treatment before it. The study's findings and limits: Reported TCR beta diversity, measured in blood and tumor, was significantly higher for malignant thyroid tumors than for benign nodules.

By share of the sample, this clone is medium-sized. Its matching antigen is unknown. The sequenced sample was adjacent normal tissue. The receptor's source is a female donor with papillary thyroid cancer or a benign thyroid nodule (not recorded which). Some clones in this sample may be carry-over from other donors' samples. This chain uses TRBV7-8 with TRBJ2-7; 8 nucleotides agree with TRBD1. The CDR3 bases are TGTGCCAGCAGCTACTCACGACTCGGACAGGGATGGTCCGAGCAGTACTTC. Protein product: CASSYSRLGQGWSEQYF.